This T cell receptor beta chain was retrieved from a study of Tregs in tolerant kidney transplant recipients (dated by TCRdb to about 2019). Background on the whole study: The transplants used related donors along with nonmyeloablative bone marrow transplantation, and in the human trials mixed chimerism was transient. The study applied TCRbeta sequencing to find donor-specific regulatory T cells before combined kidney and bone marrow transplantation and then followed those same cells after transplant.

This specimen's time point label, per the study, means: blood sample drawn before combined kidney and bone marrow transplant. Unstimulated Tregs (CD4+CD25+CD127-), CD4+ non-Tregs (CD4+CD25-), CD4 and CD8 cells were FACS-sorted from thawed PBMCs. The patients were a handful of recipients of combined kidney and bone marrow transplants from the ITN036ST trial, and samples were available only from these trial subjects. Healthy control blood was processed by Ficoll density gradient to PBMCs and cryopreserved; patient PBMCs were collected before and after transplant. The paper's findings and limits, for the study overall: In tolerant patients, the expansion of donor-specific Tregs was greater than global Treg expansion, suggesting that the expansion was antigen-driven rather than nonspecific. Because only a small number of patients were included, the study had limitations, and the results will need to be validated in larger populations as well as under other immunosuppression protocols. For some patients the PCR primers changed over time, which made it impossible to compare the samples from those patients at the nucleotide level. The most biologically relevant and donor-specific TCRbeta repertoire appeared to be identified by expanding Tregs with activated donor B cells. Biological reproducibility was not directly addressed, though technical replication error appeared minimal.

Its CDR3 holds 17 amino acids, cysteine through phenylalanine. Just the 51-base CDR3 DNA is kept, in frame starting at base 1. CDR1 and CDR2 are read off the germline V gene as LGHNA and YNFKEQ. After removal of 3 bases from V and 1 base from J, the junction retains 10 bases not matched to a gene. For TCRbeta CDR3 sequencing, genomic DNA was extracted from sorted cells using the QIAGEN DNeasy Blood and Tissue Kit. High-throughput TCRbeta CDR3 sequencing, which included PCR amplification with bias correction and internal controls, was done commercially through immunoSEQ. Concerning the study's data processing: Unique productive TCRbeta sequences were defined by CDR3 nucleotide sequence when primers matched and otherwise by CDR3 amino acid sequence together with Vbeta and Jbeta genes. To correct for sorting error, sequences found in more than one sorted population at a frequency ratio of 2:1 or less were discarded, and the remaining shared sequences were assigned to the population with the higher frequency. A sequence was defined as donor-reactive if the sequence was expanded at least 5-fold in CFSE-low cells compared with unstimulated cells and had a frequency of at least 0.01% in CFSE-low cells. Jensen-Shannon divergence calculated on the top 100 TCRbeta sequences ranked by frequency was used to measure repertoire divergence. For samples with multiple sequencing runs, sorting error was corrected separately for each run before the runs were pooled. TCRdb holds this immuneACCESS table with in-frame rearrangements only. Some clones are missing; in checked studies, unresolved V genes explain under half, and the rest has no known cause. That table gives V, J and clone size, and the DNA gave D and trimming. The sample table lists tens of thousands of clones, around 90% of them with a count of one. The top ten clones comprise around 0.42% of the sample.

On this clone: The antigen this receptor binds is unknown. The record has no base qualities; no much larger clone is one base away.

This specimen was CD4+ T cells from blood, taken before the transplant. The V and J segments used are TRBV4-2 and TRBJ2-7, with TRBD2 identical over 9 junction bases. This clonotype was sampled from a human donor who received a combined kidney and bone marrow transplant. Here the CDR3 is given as CASSHWGGRGRSYEQYF. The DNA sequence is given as TGTGCCAGCAGCCACTGGGGCGGGAGGGGACGATCCTACGAGCAGTACTTC.